The sequence of this T cell receptor beta chain was determined in a study of blood T cells in healthy people across ages (dated by TCRdb to 2014 to 2015). The study in broad terms: In model experiments, roughly one uniquely barcoded TCR beta cDNA molecule per two T cells was captured by template switching. To avoid experimental bias, donors of different ages were distributed randomly across sequencing lanes. To track age-related changes in TCR beta repertoire diversity, the study relied on deep sequencing normalized with unique cDNA molecular identifiers. Donors were grouped into four age groups: young (average about 15 years), middle-aged (less than 40), aged (62) and long-lived (around 82). Two additional independent replicas of 1 million unique cDNA reads from the same blood draw were analyzed for two donors (one aged 18 to 30 and one aged 80 or older). The paper's findings and limits, for the study overall: Compared with the aged group, more naive CD4+ T cells, fewer expanded clones and increased TCR diversity were shown by the long-lived group, suggesting age selection. Because the CMV infection status of the donors was unknown, age-related changes in expanded clonotypes may potentially have been confounded. Estimates of total diversity based on one million sequenced T cells were considered lower bounds and underestimates. The percentage of naive T cells measured by flow cytometry correlated strongly with observed TCR beta diversity. Bulk unsorted PBMC profiling prevented conclusive comparison of naive and antigen-experienced compartments. As age increased, observed TCR beta diversity per million T cells dropped in a roughly linear way, and a significant reduction was already evident by age 40.

V is shortened by 3 bases, J by 1 base, and the region joining them spans 13 bases. Sequences DFQATT (CDR1) and SNEGSKA (CDR2) are obtained from the germline V gene (reference sequence). From cysteine to phenylalanine, the CDR3 is 15 amino acids long. Kept here is only the CDR3 DNA, which spans 45 bases and is read in frame from base 1. In regard to this clonotype: Its antigen specificity is not known. No per-base quality is available; no much larger clone lies one base away.

The library was generated by 5' RACE. TCRdb names Illumina HiSeq 2500 as the instrument used. A second 7 to 11 cycle PCR used a sample-barcoded 5' primer and a J-beta primer mix. Each TCR beta cDNA molecule received a unique molecular identifier from a template-switch 5' adaptor carrying 12 random nucleotides. At least 3 million CDR3-containing paired-end reads were obtained from each sample. The Mint cDNA synthesis kit, primed by a TRBC-specific oligonucleotide, was used to synthesize first-strand cDNA from all RNA. Following uracil-DNA glycosylase treatment, all cDNA underwent a first 18-cycle PCR with the universal primers M1SS and BC2_uni_R. From the authors' description of their analysis: For normalization, 1 million high-quality reads were randomly selected from each sample, with every read carrying a distinct molecular identifier. Instead of being binned into consensus sequences, reads that shared molecular identifiers were thrown out. MiTCR, run with a Q25 quality threshold and the strictest error-elimination algorithm, handled CDR3 identification, clonotype clustering and error correction. Lower-bound total TCR beta diversity was estimated with a nonparametric unseen species model using Euler transformation. TCRdb trimmed the raw reads at Q25, called clones with MiXCR and kept productive beta chains. Identical CDR3 proteins give one entry, which carries the most common genes and DNA. Clone size and V and J calls follow TCRdb, not the original study. The sample table shows roughly 680,000 distinct CDR3 sequences, and 52% are seen once. The ten largest make up roughly 12% of the sample.

The donors were 40 or so Caucasian individuals from Russia, aged roughly 6 to 95 years, who were systemically healthy. Ten milliliters of peripheral blood were drawn from each donor into EDTA-treated Vacutainer tubes. Ficoll-Paque density-gradient centrifugation was used to isolate PBMCs, with at least 7 million per sample. Trizol reagent was used to extract total RNA from PBMCs, with at least 6 micrograms per sample. The percentages of naive CD45RAhigh/CD27high T cells were determined by flow cytometry on a PBMC aliquot from every donor. The chain uses TRBV20-1 and TRBJ2-1; the D region possibly corresponds to TRBD1 (5 bases align). Sequencing input: blood. The TCR originated in a woman of 80 years or more in good health. The CDR3 region has the sequence CSASGADASYNEQFF. The bases read TGCAGTGCTAGTGGGGCGGACGCTTCCTACAATGAGCAGTTCTTC.